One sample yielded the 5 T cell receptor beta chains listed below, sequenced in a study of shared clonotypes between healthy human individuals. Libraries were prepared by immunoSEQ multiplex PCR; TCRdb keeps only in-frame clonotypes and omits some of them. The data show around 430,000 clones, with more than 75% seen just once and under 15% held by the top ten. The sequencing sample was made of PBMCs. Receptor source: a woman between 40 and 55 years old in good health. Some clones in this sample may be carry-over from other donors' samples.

This chain's CDR3 is CASSRYEAFF. The CDR3 DNA sequence: TGTGCCAGCAGTCGATATGAAGCTTTCTTT. V usage is TRBV28 and J usage is TRBJ1-1; D is unresolved. V lost 5 bases and J 7 bases, leaving 5 bases between the germline ends. The CDR3 has 10 residues. Germline V gives CDR1 MDHEN, CDR2 SYDVKM.

In DNA form, the CDR3 reads TGTGCCAGCAGTTTATGGGTCGGGGGCGGATTAGATTCACCCCTCCACTTT. It codes for CASSLWVGGGLDSPLHF. The chain employs TRBV27 and TRBJ1-6, with a tentative D call TRBD1 (6 bases). The V gene lost 1 base and the J gene lost 8 bases, with 18 bases spanning the gap. This CDR3 region has 17 residues. Germline V CDR1 and CDR2: MNHEY, SMNVEV (reference sequence).

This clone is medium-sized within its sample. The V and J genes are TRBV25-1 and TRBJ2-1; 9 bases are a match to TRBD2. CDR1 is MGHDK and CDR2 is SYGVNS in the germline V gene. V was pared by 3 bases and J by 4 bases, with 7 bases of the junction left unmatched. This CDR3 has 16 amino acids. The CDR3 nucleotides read TGTGCCAGCAGTGAGGGGGCGGGAGGGTGGTACAATGAGCAGTTCTTC. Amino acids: CASSEGAGGWYNEQFF.

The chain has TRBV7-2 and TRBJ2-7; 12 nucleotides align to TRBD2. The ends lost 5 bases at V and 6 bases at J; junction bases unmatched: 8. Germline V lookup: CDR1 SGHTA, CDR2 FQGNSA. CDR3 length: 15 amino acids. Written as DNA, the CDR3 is TGTGCCAGCAGCCCCCTAGCGGGAGGGCCGTCCGAGCAGTACTTC. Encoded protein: CASSPLAGGPSEQYF.

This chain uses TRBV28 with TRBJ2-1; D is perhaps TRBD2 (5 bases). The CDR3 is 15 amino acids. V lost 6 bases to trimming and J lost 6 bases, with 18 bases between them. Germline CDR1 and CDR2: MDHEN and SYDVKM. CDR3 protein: CASRTFTRDSNEQFF. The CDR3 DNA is TGTGCCAGCAGGACCTTCACTAGGGATAGCAATGAGCAGTTCTTC.